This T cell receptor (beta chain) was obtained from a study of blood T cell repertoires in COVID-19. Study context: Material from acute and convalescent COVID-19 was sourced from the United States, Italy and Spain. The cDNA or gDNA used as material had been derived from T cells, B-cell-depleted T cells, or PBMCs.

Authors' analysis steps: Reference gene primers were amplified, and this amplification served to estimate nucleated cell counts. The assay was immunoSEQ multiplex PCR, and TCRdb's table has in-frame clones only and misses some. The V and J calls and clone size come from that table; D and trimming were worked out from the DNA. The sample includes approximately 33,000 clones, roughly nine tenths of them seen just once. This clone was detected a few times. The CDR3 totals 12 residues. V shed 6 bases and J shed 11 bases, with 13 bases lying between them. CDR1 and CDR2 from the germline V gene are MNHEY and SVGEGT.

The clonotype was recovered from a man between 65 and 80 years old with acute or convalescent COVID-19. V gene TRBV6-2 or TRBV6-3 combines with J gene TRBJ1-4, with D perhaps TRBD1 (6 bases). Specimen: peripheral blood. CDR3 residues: CASSLGTRKLFF. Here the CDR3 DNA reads TGTGCCAGCAGCCTCGGGACAAGGAAACTGTTTTTT.